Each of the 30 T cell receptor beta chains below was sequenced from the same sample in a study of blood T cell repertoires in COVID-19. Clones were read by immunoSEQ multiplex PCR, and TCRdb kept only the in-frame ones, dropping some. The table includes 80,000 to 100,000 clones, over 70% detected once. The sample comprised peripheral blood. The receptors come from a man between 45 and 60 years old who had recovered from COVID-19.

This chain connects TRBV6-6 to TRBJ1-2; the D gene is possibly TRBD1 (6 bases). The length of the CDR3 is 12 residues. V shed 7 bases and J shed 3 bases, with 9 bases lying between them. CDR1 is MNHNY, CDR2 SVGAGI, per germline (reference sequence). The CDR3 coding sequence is TGTGCCAGCACAAACAGGGACTATGGCTACACCTTC. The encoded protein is CASTNRDYGYTF.

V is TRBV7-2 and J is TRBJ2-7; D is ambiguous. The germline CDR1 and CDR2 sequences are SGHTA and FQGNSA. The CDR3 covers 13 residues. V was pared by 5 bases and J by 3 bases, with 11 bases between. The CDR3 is CASSPRWSYEQYF. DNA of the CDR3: TGTGCCAGCAGCCCGCGTTGGAGCTACGAGCAGTACTTC.

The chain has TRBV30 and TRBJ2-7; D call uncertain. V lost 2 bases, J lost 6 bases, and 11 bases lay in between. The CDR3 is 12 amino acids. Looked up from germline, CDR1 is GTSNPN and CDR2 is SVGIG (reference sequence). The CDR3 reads CAWSSGVAEQYF. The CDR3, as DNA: TGTGCCTGGAGTTCGGGTGTAGCCGAGCAGTACTTC.

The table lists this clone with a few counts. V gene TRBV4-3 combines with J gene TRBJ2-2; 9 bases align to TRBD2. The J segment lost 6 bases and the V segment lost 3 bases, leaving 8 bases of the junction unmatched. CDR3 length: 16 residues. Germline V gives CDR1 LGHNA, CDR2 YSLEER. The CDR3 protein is CASSQGLALAAGELFF. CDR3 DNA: TGCGCCAGCAGCCAGGGACTAGCATTAGCTGCCGGGGAGCTGTTTTTT.

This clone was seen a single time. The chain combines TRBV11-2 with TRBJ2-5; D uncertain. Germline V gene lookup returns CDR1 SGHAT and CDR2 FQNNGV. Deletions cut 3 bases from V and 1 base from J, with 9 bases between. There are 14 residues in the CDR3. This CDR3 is CASSLGSRQETQYF. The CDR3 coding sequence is TGTGCCAGCAGCTTGGGCAGCCGCCAAGAGACCCAGTACTTC.

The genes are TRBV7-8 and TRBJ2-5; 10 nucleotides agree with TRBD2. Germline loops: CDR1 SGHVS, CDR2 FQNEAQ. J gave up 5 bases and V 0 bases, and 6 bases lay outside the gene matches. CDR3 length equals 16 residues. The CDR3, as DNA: TGTGCCAGCAGCTTAGCGTCTAGCGGGGGCCGGGAGACCCAGTACTTC. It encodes CASSLASSGGRETQYF. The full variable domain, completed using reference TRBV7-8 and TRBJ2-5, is GAGVSQSPRYKVAKRGQDVALRCDPISGHVSLFWYQQALGQGPEFLTYFQNEAQLDKSGLPSDRFFAERPEGSVSTLKIQRTQQEDSAVYLCASSLASSGGRETQYFGPGTRLLVL.

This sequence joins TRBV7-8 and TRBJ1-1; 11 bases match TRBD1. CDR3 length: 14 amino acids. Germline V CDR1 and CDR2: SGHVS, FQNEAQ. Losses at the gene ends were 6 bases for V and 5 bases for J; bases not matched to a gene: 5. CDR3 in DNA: TGTGCCAGCAGTAGCCGGGACAGGGGGACTGAAGCTTTCTTT. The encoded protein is CASSSRDRGTEAFF.

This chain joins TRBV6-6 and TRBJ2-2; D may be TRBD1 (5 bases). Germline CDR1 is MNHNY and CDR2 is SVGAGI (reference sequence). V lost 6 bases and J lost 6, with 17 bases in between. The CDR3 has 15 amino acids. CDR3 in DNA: TGTGCCAGCAGGCCACAACTTTCAGGGCCCGGGGAGCTGTTTTTT. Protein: CASRPQLSGPGELFF.

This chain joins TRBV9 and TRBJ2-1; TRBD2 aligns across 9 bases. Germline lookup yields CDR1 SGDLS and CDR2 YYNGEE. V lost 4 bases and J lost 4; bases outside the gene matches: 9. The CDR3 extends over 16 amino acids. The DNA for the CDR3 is TGTGCCAGCAGCCCCGCGACTAGCGGACAGTACAATGAGCAGTTCTTC. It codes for CASSPATSGQYNEQFF.

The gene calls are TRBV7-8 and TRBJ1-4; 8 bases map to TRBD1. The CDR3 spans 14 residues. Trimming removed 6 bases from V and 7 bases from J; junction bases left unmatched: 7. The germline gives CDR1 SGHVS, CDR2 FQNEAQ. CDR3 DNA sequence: TGTGCCAGCAGTCAAGACAGGGGCGGTGAAAAACTGTTTTTT. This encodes CASSQDRGGEKLFF.

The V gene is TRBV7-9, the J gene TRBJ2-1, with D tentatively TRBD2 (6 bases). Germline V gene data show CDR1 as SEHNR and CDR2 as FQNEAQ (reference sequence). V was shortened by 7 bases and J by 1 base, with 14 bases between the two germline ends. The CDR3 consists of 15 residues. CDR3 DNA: TGTGCCAGCACCTCGGGTCTAGCGTCCTACAATGAGCAGTTCTTC. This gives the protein CASTSGLASYNEQFF.

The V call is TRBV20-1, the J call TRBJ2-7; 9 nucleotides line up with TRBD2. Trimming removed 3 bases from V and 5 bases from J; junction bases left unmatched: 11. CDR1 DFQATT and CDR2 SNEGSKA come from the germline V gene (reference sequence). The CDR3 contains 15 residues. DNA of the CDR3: TGCAGTGCTAGTGGGTCTAGCGGGGTTGTAAACGAGCAGTACTTC. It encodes CSASGSSGVVNEQYF.

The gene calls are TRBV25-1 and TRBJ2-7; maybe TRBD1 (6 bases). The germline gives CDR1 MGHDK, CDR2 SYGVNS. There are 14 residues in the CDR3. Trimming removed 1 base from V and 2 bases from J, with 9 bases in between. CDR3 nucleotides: TGTGCCAGCAGTGAATGGGACAACGCCTACGAGCAGTACTTC. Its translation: CASSEWDNAYEQYF.

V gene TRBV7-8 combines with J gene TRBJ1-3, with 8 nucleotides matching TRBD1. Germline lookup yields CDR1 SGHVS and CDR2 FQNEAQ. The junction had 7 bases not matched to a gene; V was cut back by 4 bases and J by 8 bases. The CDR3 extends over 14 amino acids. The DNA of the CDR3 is TGTGCCAGCAGCTCCCAGGGGGCGGGAGACACCATATATTTT. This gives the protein CASSSQGAGDTIYF.

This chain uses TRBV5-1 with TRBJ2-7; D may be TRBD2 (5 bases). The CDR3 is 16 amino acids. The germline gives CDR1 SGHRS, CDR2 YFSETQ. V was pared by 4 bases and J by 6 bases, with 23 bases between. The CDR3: CASSLTAGGGLGEQYF. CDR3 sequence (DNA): TGCGCCAGCAGCCTGACTGCGGGCGGTGGGCTGGGCGAGCAGTACTTC. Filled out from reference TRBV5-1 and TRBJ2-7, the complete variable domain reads KAGVTQTPRYLIKTRGQQVTLSCSPISGHRSVSWYQQTPGQGLQFLFEYFSETQRNKGNFPGRFSGRQFSNSRSEMNVSTLELGDSALYLCASSLTAGGGLGEQYFGPGTRLTVT.

The CDR3 is CASSLSAGSVASYNEQFF. The CDR3 DNA sequence: TGTGCCAGCAGCTTAAGTGCAGGGTCCGTCGCCTCCTACAATGAGCAGTTCTTC. The chain uses TRBV11-2 and TRBJ2-1; D possibly corresponds to TRBD1 (5 bases). The length of the CDR3 is 18 residues. Germline V gene sequence: CDR1 SGHAT, CDR2 FQNNGV. The germline V and J ends were trimmed by 2 bases and 0 bases, with 17 bases remaining between them. Supplemented by reference TRBV11-2 and TRBJ2-1, the full variable domain reads EAGVAQSPRYKIIEKRQSVAFWCNPISGHATLYWYQQILGQGPKLLIQFQNNGVVDDSQLPKDRFSAERLKGVDSTLKIQPAKLEDSAVYLCASSLSAGSVASYNEQFFGPGTRLTVL.

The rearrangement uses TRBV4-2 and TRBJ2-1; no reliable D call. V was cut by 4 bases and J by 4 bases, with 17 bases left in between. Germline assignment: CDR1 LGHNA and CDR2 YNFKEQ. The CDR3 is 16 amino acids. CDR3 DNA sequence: TGTGCCAGCAGCCGTTCAACCTTACTTCCTTACAATGAGCAGTTCTTC. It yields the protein CASSRSTLLPYNEQFF.

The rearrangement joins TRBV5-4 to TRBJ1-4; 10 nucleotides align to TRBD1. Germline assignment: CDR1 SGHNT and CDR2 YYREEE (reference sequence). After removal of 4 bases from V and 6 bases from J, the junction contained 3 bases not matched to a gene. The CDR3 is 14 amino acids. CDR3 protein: CASSLDRGDEKLFF. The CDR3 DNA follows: TGTGCCAGCAGCCTGGACAGGGGGGATGAAAAACTGTTTTTT. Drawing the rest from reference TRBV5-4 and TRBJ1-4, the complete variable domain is ETGVTQSPTHLIKTRGQQVTLRCSSQSGHNTVSWYQQALGQGPQFIFQYYREEENGRGNFPPRFSGLQFPNYSSELNVNALELDDSALYLCASSLDRGDEKLFFGSGTQLSVL.

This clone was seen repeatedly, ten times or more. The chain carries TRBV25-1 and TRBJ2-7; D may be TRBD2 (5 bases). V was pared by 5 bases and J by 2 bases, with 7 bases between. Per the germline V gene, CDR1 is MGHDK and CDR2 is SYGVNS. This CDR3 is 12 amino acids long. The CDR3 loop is CASSLGAYEQYF. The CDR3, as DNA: TGTGCCAGCAGTCTCGGGGCCTACGAGCAGTACTTC.

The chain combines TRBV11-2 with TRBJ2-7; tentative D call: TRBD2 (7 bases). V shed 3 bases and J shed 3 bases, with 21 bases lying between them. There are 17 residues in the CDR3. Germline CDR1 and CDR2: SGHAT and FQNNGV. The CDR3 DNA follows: TGTGCCAGCAGCTTGACCCCTTCTAGCGGAGGGGGCTACGAGCAGTACTTC. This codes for CASSLTPSSGGGYEQYF.

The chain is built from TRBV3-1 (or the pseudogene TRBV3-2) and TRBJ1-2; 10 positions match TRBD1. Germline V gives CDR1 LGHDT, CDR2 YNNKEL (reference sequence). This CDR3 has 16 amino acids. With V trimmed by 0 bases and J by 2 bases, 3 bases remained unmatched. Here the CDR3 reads CASSQEWGQGNYGYTF. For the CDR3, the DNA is TGTGCCAGCAGCCAAGAATGGGGACAGGGGAACTATGGCTACACCTTC.

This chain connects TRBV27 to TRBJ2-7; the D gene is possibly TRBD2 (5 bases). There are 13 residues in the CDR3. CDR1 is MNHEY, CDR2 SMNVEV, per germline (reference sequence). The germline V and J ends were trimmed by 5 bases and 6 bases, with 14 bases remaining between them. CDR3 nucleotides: TGTGCCAGCAGTAGGTCTAGCACCGGCGAGCAGTACTTC. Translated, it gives CASSRSSTGEQYF.

CDR3: CASSVGGAGNYEQYF. The CDR3 DNA reads as TGTGCCAGCAGCGTAGGAGGGGCGGGAAACTACGAGCAGTACTTC. This chain connects TRBV9 to TRBJ2-7, with D perhaps matching TRBD2 (6 bases). The CDR3 is made up of 15 amino acids. CDR1 and CDR2 from the germline V gene are SGDLS and YYNGEE. Trimming pared 0 bases from V and 3 bases from J, leaving 13 bases between.

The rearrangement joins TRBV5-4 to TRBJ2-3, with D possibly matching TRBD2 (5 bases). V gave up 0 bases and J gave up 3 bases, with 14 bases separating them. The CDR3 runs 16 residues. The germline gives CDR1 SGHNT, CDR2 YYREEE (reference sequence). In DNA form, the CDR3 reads TGTGCCAGCAGCTTGGAGGGTAGTCTAGCAACAGATACGCAGTATTTT. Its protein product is CASSLEGSLATDTQYF.

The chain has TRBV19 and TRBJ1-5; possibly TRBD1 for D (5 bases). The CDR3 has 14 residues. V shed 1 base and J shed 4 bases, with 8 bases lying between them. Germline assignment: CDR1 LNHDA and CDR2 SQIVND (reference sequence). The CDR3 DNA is TGTGCCAGTAGTATAGGACAGACTAATCAGCCCCAGCATTTT. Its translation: CASSIGQTNQPQHF. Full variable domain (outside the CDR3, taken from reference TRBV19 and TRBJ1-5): DGGITQSPKYLFRKEGQNVTLSCEQNLNHDAMYWYRQDPGQGLRLIYYSQIVNDFQKGDIAEGYSVSREKKESFPLTVTSAQKNPTAFYLCASSIGQTNQPQHFGDGTRLSIL.

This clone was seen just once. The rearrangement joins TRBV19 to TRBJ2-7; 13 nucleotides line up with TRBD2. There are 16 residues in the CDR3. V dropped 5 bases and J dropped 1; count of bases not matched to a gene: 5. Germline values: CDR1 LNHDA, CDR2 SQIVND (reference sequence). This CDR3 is CASSRTSGSWSYEQYF. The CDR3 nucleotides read TGTGCCAGTAGTCGGACTAGCGGGAGTTGGTCCTACGAGCAGTACTTC.

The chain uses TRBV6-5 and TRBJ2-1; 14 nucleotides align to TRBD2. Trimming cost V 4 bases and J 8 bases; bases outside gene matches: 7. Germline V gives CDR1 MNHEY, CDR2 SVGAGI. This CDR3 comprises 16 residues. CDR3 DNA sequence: TGTGCCAGCAGTTTTCAAGGACTAGCGGGAGGCTATGAGCAGTTCTTC. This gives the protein CASSFQGLAGGYEQFF.

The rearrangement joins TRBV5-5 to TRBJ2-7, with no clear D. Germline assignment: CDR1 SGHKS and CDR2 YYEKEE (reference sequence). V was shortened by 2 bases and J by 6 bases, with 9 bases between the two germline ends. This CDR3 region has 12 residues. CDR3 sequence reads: CASSLVLLEQYF. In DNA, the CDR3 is TGTGCCAGCAGCTTAGTTCTACTCGAGCAGTACTTC.

In nucleotides, the CDR3 is TGTGCCAGCAGCTCCAATAGCGGGATTCTTACCGAGCAGTACTTC. Translating gives CASSSNSGILTEQYF. This chain connects TRBV7-2 to TRBJ2-7, with TRBD2 matching over 8 bases. V lost 4 bases, J lost 6 bases, and 11 bases stayed unmatched. CDR3 length equals 15 residues. Germline assignment: CDR1 SGHTA and CDR2 FQGNSA.

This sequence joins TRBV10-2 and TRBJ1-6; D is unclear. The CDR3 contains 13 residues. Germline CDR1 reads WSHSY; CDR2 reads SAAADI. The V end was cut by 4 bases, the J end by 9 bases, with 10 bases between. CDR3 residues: CASSVAYGSPLHF. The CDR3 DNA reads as TGCGCCAGCAGTGTAGCCTATGGTTCACCCCTCCACTTT.